These 22 T cell receptor beta chains were all obtained from the same sample, sequenced in a study of Ad26.COV2.S vaccination and SARS-CoV-2 variants. The treatment denotes: around 19 received Ad26.COV2.S at low or high dose, single or two shots; 5 received placebo; per-sample allocation not given. Day 63 after the first injection of vaccine or placebo was the sampling time. Repertoires were generated with immunoSEQ multiplex PCR, while TCRdb's copy carries only in-frame clones and drops some. The repertoire consists of some 290,000 clones, with 85% occurring once and the leading ten covering 2% to 2.5%. The starting material was peripheral blood, obtained in a trial of Ad26.COV2.S vaccine versus placebo. Every receptor here comes from a person aged 18 to 65 who received the Ad26.COV2.S COVID-19 vaccine or a placebo.

This chain joins TRBV28 and TRBJ1-2; 9 positions match TRBD1. This CDR3 region has 14 residues. Germline CDR1 MDHEN, CDR2 SYDVKM. V lost 4 bases and J lost 2; bases outside the gene matches: 2. CDR3 nucleotide sequence: TGTGCCAGCAGTTCGACAGGGGGGAACTATGGCTACACCTTC. The encoded protein is CASSSTGGNYGYTF.

CDR3 nucleotides: TGTGCCAGCAGTTCAACGACAGGGATGGGGACTGAAGCTTTCTTT. This codes for CASSSTTGMGTEAFF. The chain carries TRBV27 and TRBJ1-1; 7 nucleotides line up with TRBD1. The germline CDR1 and CDR2 sequences are MNHEY and SMNVEV (reference sequence). The trim removed 4 bases at V and 5 bases at J, leaving 10 bases unmatched. CDR3 size: 15 residues.

V gene TRBV7-2 combines with J gene TRBJ2-3, with D possibly matching TRBD1 (5 bases). V lost 3 bases, J lost 0 bases, and 10 bases lay in between. Germline CDR1 is SGHTA and CDR2 is FQGNSA. The CDR3 has 15 amino acids. CDR3 DNA sequence: TGTGCCAGCAGCTTGCTCGGACACAGCACAGATACGCAGTATTTT. Encoded protein: CASSLLGHSTDTQYF.

This chain links TRBV5-1 with TRBJ1-6; 7 bases match TRBD1. The germline gives CDR1 SGHRS, CDR2 YFSETQ. The ends lost 4 bases at V and 10 bases at J; junction bases unmatched: 8. CDR3 length: 14 residues. CDR3 loop: CASSLDREGSPLHF. In nucleotides, the CDR3 is TGCGCCAGCAGCCTTGACAGGGAAGGGTCACCCCTCCACTTT.

This chain joins TRBV6-5 and TRBJ2-7; a possible D gene is TRBD1 (6 bases). Germline-derived CDR1 and CDR2 are MNHEY and SVGAGI. V was trimmed by 8 bases and J by 0 bases, leaving 14 bases between them. The length of the CDR3 is 14 residues. CDR3 residues: CASGSDRSSYEQYF. The CDR3 DNA is TGTGCCAGCGGGAGTGACAGGAGCTCCTACGAGCAGTACTTC.

V and J are TRBV4-1 and TRBJ1-1; 8 positions agree with TRBD1. This CDR3 has 13 amino acids. Germline V gene sequence: CDR1 MGHRA, CDR2 YSYEKL. V dropped 4 bases and J dropped 3; count of bases not matched to a gene: 1. The DNA of the CDR3 is TGCGCCAGCAGCCTGGACAGGGACACTGAAGCTTTCTTT. Amino acids: CASSLDRDTEAFF.

This clone was counted only a few times. The J gene is TRBJ2-7, the V gene TRBV7-6; D is perhaps TRBD1 (5 bases). CDR3 length: 17 amino acids. Trimming took 1 base from V and 5 from J, leaving 21 bases between them. Per germline, CDR1 SGHVS and CDR2 FNYEAQ. CDR3 sequence (DNA): TGTGCCAGCAGCTTAGAAGTACAGGCTGTTGGTACCGACGAGCAGTACTTC. This encodes CASSLEVQAVGTDEQYF.

As DNA, the CDR3 is TGTGCCAGTACCCTAGGACCCGGGACAGGCAGTATCTCTAACTATGGCTACACCTTC. As protein: CASTLGPGTGSISNYGYTF. The chain recombines TRBV19 with TRBJ1-2, with 8 bases aligning to TRBD1. From germline, CDR1 is LNHDA and CDR2 SQIVND (reference sequence). The CDR3 has 19 amino acids. V lost 7 bases and J lost 0; bases outside the gene matches: 19.

This chain joins TRBV4-2 and TRBJ1-4; D gene unclear. The CDR3 has 15 amino acids. With 2 bases removed from V and 0 bases from J, the gap between germline ends came to 7 bases. Per germline, CDR1 LGHNA and CDR2 YNFKEQ. CDR3 sequence: CASSQTLATNEKLFF. DNA for the CDR3: TGTGCCAGCAGCCAAACGCTAGCAACTAATGAAAAACTGTTTTTT.

The chain uses TRBV7-8 and TRBJ1-5; no clear D gene. The germline V and J ends were trimmed by 2 bases and 0 bases, with 8 bases remaining between them. Germline V gene data show CDR1 as SGHVS and CDR2 as FQNEAQ. The CDR3 covers 15 residues. CDR3 protein: CASSLRRYSNQPQHF. CDR3 DNA: TGTGCCAGCAGCTTAAGGCGGTATAGCAATCAGCCCCAGCATTTT.

This rearrangement joins TRBV4-2 to TRBJ1-2, with 10 bases matching TRBD1. This CDR3 has 16 amino acids. CDR1 LGHNA and CDR2 YNFKEQ come from the germline V gene. After removal of 0 bases from V and 6 bases from J, the junction contained 7 bases not matched to a gene. CDR3 sequence reads: CASSQDHGTGEDGYTF. The CDR3 DNA reads as TGTGCCAGCAGCCAAGATCATGGGACAGGGGAGGATGGCTACACCTTC.

This rearrangement joins TRBV2 to TRBJ1-2; D not certain. Per the germline V gene, CDR1 is SNHLY and CDR2 is FYNNEI. Trimming stripped 3 bases from V and 4 bases from J, with 9 bases between. This CDR3 is 13 amino acids long. The DNA for the CDR3 is TGTGCCAGCAGTGAGGAGGGCCTCTATGGCTACACCTTC. Its translation: CASSEEGLYGYTF.

This clone was recorded a few times. The rearrangement links TRBV28 to TRBJ1-3; D ambiguous. This CDR3 is 15 amino acids long. Germline V gives CDR1 MDHEN, CDR2 SYDVKM. The germline V and J ends were trimmed by 5 bases and 0 bases, with 11 bases remaining between them. This CDR3 is CASSDPRFSGNTIYF. In DNA form, the CDR3 reads TGTGCCAGCAGTGATCCACGGTTCTCTGGAAACACCATATATTTT. The entire variable domain, with the rest obtained from reference TRBV28 and TRBJ1-3, is as follows: DVKVTQSSRYLVKRTGEKVFLECVQDMDHENMFWYRQDPGLGLRLIYFSYDVKMKEKGDIPEGYSVSREKKERFSLILESASTNQTSMYLCASSDPRFSGNTIYFGEGSWLTVV.

The V gene is TRBV7-2, the J gene TRBJ1-1, with D unresolved. Germline-derived CDR1 and CDR2 are SGHTA and FQGNSA. The CDR3 length is 16 residues. V was clipped by 6 bases and J by 1 base, with 18 bases between them. CDR3 coding DNA: TGTGCCAGCAGTCTACGCCCACGGGGTACGAACACTGAAGCTTTCTTT. Encoded protein: CASSLRPRGTNTEAFF. The full variable domain, rest sourced from reference TRBV7-2 and TRBJ1-1, is GAGVSQSPSNKVTEKGKDVELRCDPISGHTALYWYRQSLGQGLEFLIYFQGNSAPDKSGLPSDRFSAERTGGSVSTLTIQRTQQEDSAVYLCASSLRPRGTNTEAFFGQGTRLTVV.

This chain links TRBV5-1 with TRBJ1-1; D gene unclear. The V end lost 0 bases, the J end lost 0 bases, and 12 bases lay between the germline ends. This CDR3 spans 16 amino acids. CDR1 is SGHRS and CDR2 is YFSETQ in the germline V gene. This CDR3 is CASSLVGQDVNTEAFF. CDR3 DNA: TGCGCCAGCAGCTTGGTCGGTCAGGACGTGAACACTGAAGCTTTCTTT.

The chain combines TRBV5-6 with TRBJ1-3; no reliable D call. This CDR3 is built from 15 residues. Germline lookup yields CDR1 SGHDT and CDR2 YYEEEE. V lost 0 bases and J 0 bases, leaving 7 bases between the germline ends. In nucleotides, the CDR3 is TGTGCCAGCAGCTTGGTCGCGAGCTCTGGAAACACCATATATTTT. The encoded protein is CASSLVASSGNTIYF. The complete variable domain, with remaining parts taken from reference TRBV5-6 and TRBJ1-3, reads DAGVTQSPTHLIKTRGQQVTLRCSPKSGHDTVSWYQQALGQGPQFIFQYYEEEERQRGNFPDRFSGHQFPNYSSELNVNALLLGDSALYLCASSLVASSGNTIYFGEGSWLTVV.

This sequence joins TRBV10-1 and TRBJ2-7, with 9 nucleotides matching TRBD1. Germline CDR1 reads WNHNN; CDR2 reads SYGVQD (reference sequence). The CDR3 covers 15 residues. V shed 6 bases, J shed 5 bases, and the junction held 11 bases outside the gene matches. The CDR3 nucleotides are TGCGCCAGCAGCATTGGGACAGGGAGGTACAACGAGCAGTACTTC. Translating it yields CASSIGTGRYNEQYF.

This sequence joins TRBV5-1 and TRBJ2-1; TRBD2 aligns across 7 bases. Trimming removed 2 bases from V and 9 bases from J; junction bases left unmatched: 11. CDR1 is SGHRS and CDR2 is YFSETQ in the germline V gene. This CDR3 comprises 15 residues. The CDR3: CASSLQTSPDGEQFF. The CDR3 DNA follows: TGCGCCAGCAGCTTACAGACTAGCCCCGATGGTGAGCAGTTCTTC.

CDR3 sequence (DNA): TGCGCCAGCAGCAGGGGGACTCCGGATCAAGAGACCCAGTACTTC. Translation: CASSRGTPDQETQYF. V usage is TRBV5-1 and J usage is TRBJ2-5; D tentatively reads TRBD1 or TRBD2 (6 bases each). The CDR3 has 15 residues. Trimming shortened V by 4 bases and J by 2 bases, and 15 bases separated the two germline ends. CDR1 and CDR2 from the germline V gene are SGHRS and YFSETQ.

The chain recombines TRBV2 with TRBJ1-2; 9 nucleotides align to TRBD1. The CDR3 length is 15 residues. Germline V gene sequence: CDR1 SNHLY, CDR2 FYNNEI. V trimming: 4 bases; J trimming: 7 bases; junction bases outside the gene matches: 10. The CDR3 sequence is CASSGHLQGALGYTF. The CDR3 DNA sequence: TGTGCCAGCAGTGGGCACCTACAGGGGGCGCTTGGCTACACCTTC. The full variable domain, in which reference TRBV2 and TRBJ1-2 provide the parts outside the CDR3, is EPEVTQTPSHQVTQMGQEVILRCVPISNHLYFYWYRQILGQKVEFLVSFYNNEISEKSEIFDDQFSVERPDGSNFTLKIRSTKLEDSAMYFCASSGHLQGALGYTFGSGTRLTVV.

The V and J genes are TRBV7-9 and TRBJ1-3; D is undetermined. The V gene's germline CDR1 is SEHNR and CDR2 FQNEAQ (reference sequence). The V and J ends lost 9 bases and 0 bases respectively, with 9 bases between them. This CDR3 is built from 13 residues. Here the CDR3 reads CASEQDSGNTIYF. In DNA form, the CDR3 reads TGTGCCAGTGAACAAGACTCTGGAAACACCATATATTTT.

The chain uses TRBV28 and TRBJ1-5; TRBD1 matches at 12 bases. Germline V gives CDR1 MDHEN, CDR2 SYDVKM. The CDR3 consists of 16 residues. V was pared by 5 bases and J by 7 bases, with 9 bases of the junction left unmatched. The CDR3 protein is CASSLPGQGASQPQHF. CDR3 in DNA: TGTGCCAGCAGTCTGCCGGGACAGGGGGCCAGCCAGCCCCAGCATTTT.